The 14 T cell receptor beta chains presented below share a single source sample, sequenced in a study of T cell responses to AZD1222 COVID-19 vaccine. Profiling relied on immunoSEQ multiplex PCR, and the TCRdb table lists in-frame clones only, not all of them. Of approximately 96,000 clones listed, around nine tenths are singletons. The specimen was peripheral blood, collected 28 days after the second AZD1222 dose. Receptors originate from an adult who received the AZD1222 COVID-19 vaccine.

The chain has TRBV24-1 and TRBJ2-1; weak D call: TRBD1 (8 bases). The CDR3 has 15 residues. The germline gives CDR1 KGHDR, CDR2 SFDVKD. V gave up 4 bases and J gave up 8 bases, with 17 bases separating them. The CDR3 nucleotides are TGTGCCACCAGTGACCGTGACAGGGGAGGGGATGAGCAGTTCTTC. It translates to CATSDRDRGGDEQFF.

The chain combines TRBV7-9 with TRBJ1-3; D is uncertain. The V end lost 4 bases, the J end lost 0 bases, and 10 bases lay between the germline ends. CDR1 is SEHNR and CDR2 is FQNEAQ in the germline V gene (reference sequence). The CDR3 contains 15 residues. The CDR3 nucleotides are TGTGCCAGCAGCTCGGACGGGAGCTCTGGAAACACCATATATTTT. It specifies CASSSDGSSGNTIYF. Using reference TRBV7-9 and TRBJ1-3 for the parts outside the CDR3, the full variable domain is DTGVSQNPRHKITKRGQNVTFRCDPISEHNRLYWYRQTLGQGPEFLTYFQNEAQLEKSRLLSDRFSAERPKGSFSTLEIQRTEQGDSAMYLCASSSDGSSGNTIYFGEGSWLTVV.

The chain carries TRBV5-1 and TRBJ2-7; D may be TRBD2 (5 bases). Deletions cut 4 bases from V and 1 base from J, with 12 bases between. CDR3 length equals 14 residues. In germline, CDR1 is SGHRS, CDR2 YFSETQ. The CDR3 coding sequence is TGCGCCAGCAGCATTGGGAGAATGTCCTACGAGCAGTACTTC. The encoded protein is CASSIGRMSYEQYF.

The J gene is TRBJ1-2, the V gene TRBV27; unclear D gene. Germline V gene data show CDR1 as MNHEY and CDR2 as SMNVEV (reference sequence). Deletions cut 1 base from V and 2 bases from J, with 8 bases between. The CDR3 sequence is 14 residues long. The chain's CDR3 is CASSLFPANYGYTF. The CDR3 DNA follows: TGTGCCAGCAGTTTATTCCCTGCGAACTATGGCTACACCTTC.

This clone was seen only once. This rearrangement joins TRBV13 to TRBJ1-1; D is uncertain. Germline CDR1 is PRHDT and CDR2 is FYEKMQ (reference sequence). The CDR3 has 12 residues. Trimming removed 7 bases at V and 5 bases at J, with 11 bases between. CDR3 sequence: CASTISRTEAFF. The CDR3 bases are TGTGCCAGCACAATTTCCCGGACTGAAGCTTTCTTT. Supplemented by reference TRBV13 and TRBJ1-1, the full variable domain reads AAGVIQSPRHLIKEKRETATLKCYPIPRHDTVYWYQQGPGQDPQFLISFYEKMQSDKGSIPDRFSAQQFSDYHSELNMSSLELGDSALYFCASTISRTEAFFGQGTRLTVV.

This chain's CDR3 is CASSPAVITMGYTF. DNA for the CDR3: TGTGCCAGCTCACCAGCCGTTATTACTATGGGCTACACCTTC. The V and J genes are TRBV18 and TRBJ1-2; D unclear. This CDR3 is built from 14 residues. The germline V and J ends were trimmed by 2 bases and 8 bases, with 15 bases remaining between them. The V gene's germline CDR1 is KGHSH and CDR2 LQKENI.

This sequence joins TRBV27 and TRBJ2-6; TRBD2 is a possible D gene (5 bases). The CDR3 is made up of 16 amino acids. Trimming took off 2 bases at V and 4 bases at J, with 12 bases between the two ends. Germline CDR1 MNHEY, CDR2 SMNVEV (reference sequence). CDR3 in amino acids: CASSLPVGVGANVLTF. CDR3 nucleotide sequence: TGTGCCAGCAGTTTACCCGTCGGGGTAGGGGCCAACGTCCTGACTTTC.

This chain's CDR3 is CASSEWTGSRTNEKLFF. CDR3 bases: TGTGCCAGCAGTGAATGGACAGGCTCCCGAACTAATGAAAAACTGTTTTTT. This chain joins TRBV6-4 and TRBJ1-4; TRBD1 aligns across 7 bases. V dropped 3 bases and J dropped 1; count of bases not matched to a gene: 8. CDR3 length: 17 residues. CDR1 and CDR2 from the germline V gene are MRHNA and SNTAGT.

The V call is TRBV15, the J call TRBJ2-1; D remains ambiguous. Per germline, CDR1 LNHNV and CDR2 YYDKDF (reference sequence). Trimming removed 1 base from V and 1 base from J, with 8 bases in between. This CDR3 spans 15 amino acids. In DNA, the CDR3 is TGTGCCACCAGCAGAGGGAAGCATTCCTACAATGAGCAGTTCTTC. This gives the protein CATSRGKHSYNEQFF.

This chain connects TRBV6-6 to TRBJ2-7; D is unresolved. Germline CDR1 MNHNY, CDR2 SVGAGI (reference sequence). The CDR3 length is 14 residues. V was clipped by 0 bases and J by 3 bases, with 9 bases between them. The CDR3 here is CASSYSVQVYEQYF. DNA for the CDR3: TGTGCCAGCAGTTACTCCGTCCAAGTCTACGAGCAGTACTTC.

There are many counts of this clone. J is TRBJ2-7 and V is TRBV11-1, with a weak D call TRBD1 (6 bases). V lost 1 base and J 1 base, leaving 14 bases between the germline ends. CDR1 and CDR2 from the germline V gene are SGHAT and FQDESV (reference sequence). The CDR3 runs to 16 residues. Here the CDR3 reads CASSLVGGVMSYEQYF. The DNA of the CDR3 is TGTGCCAGCAGCTTAGTAGGGGGAGTTATGTCCTACGAGCAGTACTTC.

As DNA, the CDR3 is TGCGCCAGCAGCTTGATCGCGGGGAGCTCCTACAATGAGCAGTTCTTC. It codes for CASSLIAGSSYNEQFF. The chain employs TRBV5-1 and TRBJ2-1; possible D gene TRBD2, 6 bases. The CDR3 spans 16 residues. From germline, CDR1 is SGHRS and CDR2 YFSETQ. The V and J ends lost 1 base and 0 bases respectively, with 11 bases between them.

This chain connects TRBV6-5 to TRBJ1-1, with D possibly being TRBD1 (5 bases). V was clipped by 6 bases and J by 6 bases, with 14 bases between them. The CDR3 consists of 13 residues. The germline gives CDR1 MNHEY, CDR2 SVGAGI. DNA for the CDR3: TGTGCCAGCAGGTCGAACGCGGGGGCTGAAGCTTTCTTT. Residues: CASRSNAGAEAFF.

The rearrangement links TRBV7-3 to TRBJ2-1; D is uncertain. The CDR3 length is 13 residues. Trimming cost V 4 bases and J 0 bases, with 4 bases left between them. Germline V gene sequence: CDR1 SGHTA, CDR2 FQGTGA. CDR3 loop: CASSSSSYNEQFF. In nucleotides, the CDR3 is TGTGCCAGCAGCTCCAGCTCCTACAATGAGCAGTTCTTC. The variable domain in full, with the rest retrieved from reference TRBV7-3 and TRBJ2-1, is GAGVSQTPSNKVTEKGKYVELRCDPISGHTALYWYRQSLGQGPEFLIYFQGTGAADDSGLPNDRFFAVRPEGSVSTLKIQRTERGDSAVYLCASSSSSYNEQFFGPGTRLTVL.